The 23 T cell receptor beta chains below come from one sample, sequenced in a study of sequential checkpoint blockade in melanoma. Only in-frame clones appear in the TCRdb table, and some are missing; sequencing was by immunoSEQ multiplex PCR. The profile shows about 6,000 clones, around a fifth of them singletons. The treatment here: randomized to nivolumab then ipilimumab (arm A) or the reverse (arm B). Material: tumor tissue (inferred from file names), obtained from a patient given nivolumab and ipilimumab in sequence. All receptors derive from a human donor with melanoma.

The chain combines TRBV6-8 with TRBJ2-7, with 10 bases aligning to TRBD2. The V segment lost 5 bases and the J segment 0 bases; nucleotides outside the gene matches: 10. Germline values: CDR1 MNHGY, CDR2 SAAAGT. This CDR3 contains 17 residues. This chain's CDR3 is CASSQGLAPRSSYEQYF. The CDR3 nucleotides are TGTGCCAGCAGTCAGGGACTAGCGCCCCGATCCTCCTACGAGCAGTACTTC.

CDR3 in amino acids: CASSARSSAQFF. The CDR3 nucleotides read TGTGCCAGCAGCGCCCGTTCATCCGCCCAGTTCTTC. The chain has TRBV9 and TRBJ2-1; no clear D. This CDR3 comprises 12 residues. Germline V gene lookup returns CDR1 SGDLS and CDR2 YYNGEE. V lost 3 bases, J lost 13 bases, and 14 bases lay in between.

Ten or more counts support this clone. The V call is TRBV11-3, the J call TRBJ2-5, with 9 bases matching TRBD2. The V segment lost 3 bases and the J segment 4 bases; nucleotides outside the gene matches: 12. The CDR3 is 17 amino acids. Germline CDR1 reads SGHNT; CDR2 reads YENEEA. In nucleotides, the CDR3 is TGTGCCAGCAGCTTTTTTCCCCGCGGGGGGGTAGGAGAGACCCAGTACTTC. Translated: CASSFFPRGGVGETQYF. The whole variable domain, remainder taken from reference TRBV11-3 and TRBJ2-5, is EAGVVQSPRYKIIEKKQPVAFWCNPISGHNTLYWYLQNLGQGPELLIRYENEEAVDDSQLPKDRFSAERLKGVDSTLKIQPAELGDSAVYLCASSFFPRGGVGETQYFGPGTRLLVL.

This clone was counted at least ten times. V and J are TRBV7-6 and TRBJ1-2; a possible D gene is TRBD1 (6 bases). Trimming cost V 5 bases and J 4 bases, with 17 bases left between them. Germline CDR1 SGHVS, CDR2 FNYEAQ. The CDR3 spans 15 residues. DNA for the CDR3: TGTGCCAGCAGCCCTCCACCGGGGGGCAGCTATGGCTACACCTTC. It encodes CASSPPPGGSYGYTF.

This clone was seen a handful of times. The chain combines TRBV6-8 with TRBJ2-7, with TRBD2 identical over 11 bases. This CDR3 has 14 residues. With V trimmed by 7 bases and J by 8 bases, 10 bases remained unmatched. Germline V gene sequence: CDR1 MNHGY, CDR2 SAAAGT. The DNA of the CDR3 is TGTGCCAGCAAACCCGGGACTAGCGGCTCTAAGCAGTACTTC. Translation gives CASKPGTSGSKQYF.

This clone was picked up a small number of times. This rearrangement joins TRBV6-8 to TRBJ1-2, with D hard to call. The V gene's germline CDR1 is MNHGY and CDR2 SAAAGT. The CDR3 runs to 17 residues. Trimming cost V 0 bases and J 5 bases, with 19 bases left between them. CDR3 sequence reads: CASSYSRPSTGAYGYTF. CDR3 nucleotides: TGTGCCAGCAGTTACTCGAGGCCATCGACTGGAGCTTATGGCTACACCTTC.

This clone came up a few times. The V and J genes are TRBV28 and TRBJ1-2, with a weak D call TRBD1 (5 bases). Germline CDR1 is MDHEN and CDR2 is SYDVKM. This CDR3 is built from 14 residues. Trimming removed 6 bases from V and 4 bases from J, with 15 bases in between. CDR3 sequence: CASSYRGKSYGYTF. CDR3 DNA sequence: TGTGCCAGCAGCTACCGGGGGAAAAGCTATGGCTACACCTTC.

This clone was seen many times. The rearrangement links TRBV11-3 to TRBJ1-5, with a tentative D call TRBD1 (6 bases). The V end lost 5 bases, the J end lost 2 bases, and 16 bases lay between the germline ends. Looked up from germline, CDR1 is SGHNT and CDR2 is YENEEA. The CDR3 runs 16 residues. CDR3 nucleotides: TGTGCCAGCAGCCAGACTTATGGGGGCGGCAATCAGCCCCAGCATTTT. It specifies CASSQTYGGGNQPQHF.

This clone was seen a handful of times. The chain is built from TRBV11-3 and TRBJ2-3, with 9 positions matching TRBD1. V trimming: 5 bases; J trimming: 1 base; junction bases outside the gene matches: 4. Germline lookup yields CDR1 SGHNT and CDR2 YENEEA. The CDR3 totals 15 residues. DNA for the CDR3: TGTGCCAGCAGCCCGTGGACAGGGGGCACAGATACGCAGTATTTT. Protein sequence: CASSPWTGGTDTQYF.

This rearrangement joins TRBV11-3 to TRBJ2-2; D may match TRBD1 or TRBD2 (5 bases each). This CDR3 is 14 amino acids long. The germline gives CDR1 SGHNT, CDR2 YENEEA. V shed 3 bases and J shed 1 base, with 6 bases lying between them. The chain's CDR3 is CASSLGVNTGELFF. CDR3 DNA: TGTGCCAGCAGCTTGGGGGTGAACACCGGGGAGCTGTTTTTT.

This clone came up a few times. The chain carries TRBV11-3 and TRBJ2-5, with D uncertain. Trimming left V 5 bases short and J 4 bases short, with 14 bases between. This CDR3 has 14 amino acids. Germline V gene data show CDR1 as SGHNT and CDR2 as YENEEA. The CDR3 is CASSPWTVGETQYF. In DNA form, the CDR3 reads TGTGCCAGCAGCCCCTGGACGGTGGGAGAGACCCAGTACTTC.

This clone was detected a few times. The V and J genes are TRBV6-8 and TRBJ1-1; D unclear. Per the germline V gene, CDR1 is MNHGY and CDR2 is SAAAGT. V dropped 8 bases and J dropped 1 base, with 8 bases sitting between them. The length of the CDR3 is 12 residues. Written as DNA, the CDR3 is TGTGCCAGCGTCGGTGGGAACACTGAAGCTTTCTTT. Translating it yields CASVGGNTEAFF.

The chain employs TRBV6-8 and TRBJ2-2, with 9 bases that match TRBD2. The CDR3 has 15 amino acids. Germline V gene sequence: CDR1 MNHGY, CDR2 SAAAGT. After removal of 6 bases from V and 0 bases from J, the junction contained 2 bases not matched to a gene. The CDR3 here is CASRSSGTNTGELFF. Here the CDR3 DNA reads TGTGCCAGCAGATCTAGCGGGACGAACACCGGGGAGCTGTTTTTT.

This clone turned up a few times. The CDR3 loop is CAWNGDPRSPQHF. For the CDR3, the DNA is TGTGCCTGGAATGGGGACCCGCGGTCGCCCCAGCATTTT. The J gene is TRBJ1-5, the V gene TRBV30; the D gene is possibly TRBD1 (5 bases). From germline, CDR1 is GTSNPN and CDR2 SVGIG (reference sequence). The CDR3 has 13 residues. V lost 4 bases to trimming and J lost 9 bases, with 16 bases between them.

This clone has a count of ten or more. This rearrangement joins TRBV11-3 to TRBJ2-2, with 7 positions matching TRBD2. V dropped 4 bases and J dropped 2; count of bases not matched to a gene: 7. Germline CDR1 and CDR2: SGHNT and YENEEA. The length of the CDR3 is 16 residues. CDR3 in DNA: TGTGCCAGCAGCTACTCCGGGACTATCAACACCGGGGAGCTGTTTTTT. The encoded protein is CASSYSGTINTGELFF.

V usage is TRBV29-1 and J usage is TRBJ2-1; D unclear. V shed 0 bases and J shed 0 bases, with 15 bases lying between them. The V gene's germline CDR1 is SQVTM and CDR2 ANQGSEA. This CDR3 region has 17 residues. CDR3 bases: TGCAGCGTTGAAGATGTCTGGGCGCAGAACTCCTACAATGAGCAGTTCTTC. Encoded protein: CSVEDVWAQNSYNEQFF.

This clone occurred a few times. The chain joins TRBV18 to TRBJ2-3; D unclear. The ends were cut back, 3 bases at V and 0 bases at J, with 7 bases in the middle. The CDR3 extends over 14 amino acids. CDR1 is KGHSH, CDR2 LQKENI, per germline. As DNA, the CDR3 is TGTGCCAGCTCACCGACTGGGAGCACAGATACGCAGTATTTT. Protein sequence: CASSPTGSTDTQYF.

This clone is deemed medium-sized. The V call is TRBV6-8, the J call TRBJ1-1; D ambiguous. The CDR3 runs to 13 residues. Trimming removed 2 bases from V and 6 bases from J, with 10 bases in between. Germline CDR1 is MNHGY and CDR2 is SAAAGT. DNA of the CDR3: TGTGCCAGCAGTTACATTGGGTTGGCTGAAGCTTTCTTT. Residues: CASSYIGLAEAFF.

The rearrangement joins TRBV5-1 to TRBJ2-7; D may be TRBD1 (6 bases). CDR1 SGHRS and CDR2 YFSETQ come from the germline V gene. Trimming removed 6 bases at V and 0 bases at J, with 13 bases between. The CDR3 length is 14 residues. The CDR3 is CASIQDSSSYEQYF. CDR3 nucleotide sequence: TGCGCCAGCATCCAGGACAGCAGCTCCTACGAGCAGTACTTC.

The V call is TRBV5-1, the J call TRBJ2-7, with D possibly being TRBD1 (5 bases). CDR1 is SGHRS and CDR2 is YFSETQ in the germline V gene. CDR3 length: 14 residues. V gave up 4 bases and J gave up 6 bases, with 17 bases separating them. The CDR3 nucleotides are TGCGCCAGCAGCATCTTCATTCAGGGTAGCGAGCAGTACTTC. This gives the protein CASSIFIQGSEQYF.

The chain is built from TRBV11-3 and TRBJ2-1; 11 bases fit TRBD2. This CDR3 is built from 14 residues. V was pared by 4 bases and J by 10 bases, with 6 bases of the junction left unmatched. Looked up from germline, CDR1 is SGHNT and CDR2 is YENEEA. CDR3 sequence (DNA): TGTGCCAGCAGCTCCGGACTAGCGGGTGAGGAGCAGTTCTTC. Translating gives CASSSGLAGEEQFF. Combining the CDR3 with reference TRBV11-3 and TRBJ2-1 gives the whole variable domain EAGVVQSPRYKIIEKKQPVAFWCNPISGHNTLYWYLQNLGQGPELLIRYENEEAVDDSQLPKDRFSAERLKGVDSTLKIQPAELGDSAVYLCASSSGLAGEEQFFGPGTRLTVL.

This clone was seen a handful of times. The rearrangement uses TRBV15 and TRBJ2-5; D tentatively fits TRBD1 or TRBD2 (5 bases each). This CDR3 is 15 amino acids long. Germline CDR1 LNHNV, CDR2 YYDKDF (reference sequence). Trimming pared 3 bases from V and 4 bases from J, leaving 15 bases between. The CDR3 coding sequence is TGTGCCACCAGCAGTCGGGGACGGATGATAGAGACCCAGTACTTC. This sequence encodes CATSSRGRMIETQYF. Full variable domain (outside the CDR3, taken from reference TRBV15 and TRBJ2-5): DAMVIQNPRYQVTQFGKPVTLSCSQTLNHNVMYWYQQKSSQAPKLLFHYYDKDFNNEADTPDNFQSRRPNTSFCFLDIRSPGLGDTAMYLCATSSRGRMIETQYFGPGTRLLVL.

The rearrangement uses TRBV29-1 and TRBJ1-5, with D tentatively TRBD1 (5 bases). CDR3 length: 12 residues. V lost 6 bases to trimming and J lost 4 bases, with 10 bases between them. CDR1 and CDR2 (germline): SQVTM, ANQGSEA. CDR3 coding DNA: TGCAGCGTGGGGGGTGGAAATCAGCCCCAGCATTTT. It codes for CSVGGGNQPQHF.